This TCR beta chain was sequenced in a study of blood T cell repertoires in COVID-19. For the study at large: The samples span acute and convalescent COVID-19 from the United States, Italy and Spain. The analysed material was cDNA or gDNA that came from T cells, B-cell-depleted T cells, or PBMCs.

The method was immunoSEQ multiplex PCR; TCRdb's version includes in-frame clones alone and lacks a portion of them. This table holds over 100,000 clones, approximately 88% found once. Specimen: peripheral blood. The clonotype was recovered from a man between 60 and 70 years old with acute or convalescent COVID-19.

CDR3 nucleotide sequence: TGTGCCAGCAGCATTAGCGGGAGTTTCTACGAGCAGTACTTC. Translation gives CASSISGSFYEQYF. This chain joins TRBV7-6 and TRBJ2-7, with TRBD2 identical over 9 bases. Germline lookup yields CDR1 SGHVS and CDR2 FNYEAQ. The CDR3 runs 14 residues. V shed 5 bases and J 3 bases; nucleotides not matched to a gene: 5.